A selection of T cell receptor beta chains follows, all from one sample in a study of cytomegalovirus exposure and HLA in healthy donors. The table came from immunoSEQ multiplex PCR; TCRdb's copy has only in-frame clones and leaves some out. This table has some 190,000 clones, 81% appearing once. The specimen sequenced was PBMCs. The receptors come from a man between 18 and 35 years old in good health and CMV-seronegative. Both conserved end residues are part of each CDR3. Each record gives: clone size, J gene, D gene, CDR3 length, V gene, CDR3 protein, CDR3 DNA. The D gene is left open where the match is weak. A row's size may be missing; if present it is once, few, many or a size class.

NA	TRBJ2-7	TRBD1	19	TRBV10-3	CAISELAKGQEDISYEQYF	TGTGCCATCAGTGAATTGGCCAAAGGACAGGAGGATATCTCCTACGAGCAGTACTTC
NA	TRBJ1-1	TRBD1	16	TRBV2	CASSEGRGRVGTEAFF	TGTGCCAGCAGTGAAGGCAGGGGGCGCGTGGGCACTGAAGCTTTCTTT
NA	TRBJ1-6	TRBD1	15	TRBV7-3	CASSSAGGVNSPLHF	TGTGCCAGCAGCAGTGCAGGGGGCGTTAATTCACCCCTCCACTTT
NA	TRBJ2-3	TRBD1	16	TRBV7-9	CSSSLDLGQLTDTQYF	TGTTCCAGCAGCTTAGATTTGGGACAGCTTACAGATACGCAGTATTTT
NA	TRBJ2-3	NA	12	TRBV19	CASSMTSDTQYF	TGTGCCAGTAGTATGACTTCAGATACGCAGTATTTT
NA	TRBJ2-7	NA	15	TRBV9	CASSVGLGGRREQYF	TGTGCCAGCAGCGTAGGCCTCGGGGGGCGGCGCGAGCAGTACTTC
NA	TRBJ1-3	NA	17	TRBV9	CASSVADTLAAGNTIYF	TGTGCCAGCAGCGTAGCGGATACATTAGCGGCTGGAAACACCATATATTTT
many	TRBJ2-1	NA	13	TRBV19	CASSQGFNNEQFF	TGTGCCAGTAGTCAGGGGTTCAACAATGAGCAGTTCTTC
NA	TRBJ1-4	NA	15	TRBV6-5	CASSYGGRSSEKLFF	TGTGCCAGCAGTTACGGTGGAAGGAGCTCTGAAAAACTGTTTTTT
NA	TRBJ2-5	NA	14	TRBV28	CASSLAVAQETQYF	TGTGCCAGCAGTTTAGCGGTAGCACAAGAGACCCAGTACTTC
NA	TRBJ1-1	NA	14	TRBV7-2	CASSLAGVNTEAFF	TGTGCCAGCAGCTTGGCAGGGGTGAACACTGAAGCTTTCTTT
NA	TRBJ2-7	TRBD1	17	TRBV5-1	CASSPGWGDRGANEQYF	TGCGCCAGCAGCCCGGGATGGGGGGACAGGGGAGCCAACGAGCAGTACTTC
once	TRBJ1-4	NA	14	TRBV5-1	CASTRLGLDEKLFF	TGCGCCAGCACCAGACTCGGATTAGATGAAAAACTGTTTTTT
NA	TRBJ1-2	TRBD1	15	TRBV9	CASSGNRGPGYGYTF	TGTGCCAGCAGCGGCAACAGGGGGCCTGGCTATGGCTACACCTTC
NA	TRBJ2-6	TRBD1	18	TRBV7-9	CASSLAGTGVSGANVLTF	TGTGCCAGCAGCTTAGCCGGGACAGGAGTGTCTGGGGCCAACGTCCTGACTTTC
few	TRBJ1-2	TRBD1	11	TRBV6-5	CATGQGQSYTF	TGTGCCACCGGACAGGGGCAAAGCTACACCTTC
NA	TRBJ2-7	TRBD2	14	TRBV27	CASSPGLDAYEQYF	TGTGCCAGCAGTCCGGGACTAGACGCCTACGAGCAGTACTTC
NA	TRBJ2-7	TRBD1	16	TRBV28	CASSFLAGTGRHEQYF	TGTGCCAGCAGTTTCCTAGCCGGGACAGGGCGCCACGAGCAGTACTTC
NA	TRBJ2-7	NA	16	TRBV7-9	CASSFRQPFSSYEQYF	TGTGCCAGCAGCTTCAGACAGCCCTTTAGTTCCTACGAGCAGTACTTC
once	TRBJ2-7	TRBD2	14	TRBV4-3	CASSQGLADYEQYF	TGCGCCAGCAGCCAAGGGCTAGCGGACTACGAGCAGTACTTC
NA	TRBJ1-3	TRBD1	17	TRBV15	CATSREMRDRAGNTIYF	TGTGCCACCAGCAGAGAGATGCGGGACAGGGCTGGAAACACCATATATTTT
NA	TRBJ1-6	NA	13	TRBV7-2	CASGPTINSPLHF	TGTGCCAGCGGGCCGACGATTAATTCACCCCTCCACTTT
once	TRBJ2-1	TRBD2	16	TRBV19	CASSPSAGGSYNEQFF	TGTGCCAGTAGTCCCTCAGCGGGGGGATCCTACAATGAGCAGTTCTTC
NA	TRBJ1-5	TRBD1	15	TRBV6-6	CASSYTQGAVQPQHF	TGTGCCAGCAGTTACACCCAGGGGGCCGTTCAGCCCCAGCATTTT
few	TRBJ2-3	NA	16	TRBV5-4	CASSLATGETTDTQYF	TGTGCCAGCAGCTTGGCCACGGGGGAAACCACAGATACGCAGTATTTT
few	TRBJ2-2	NA	15	TRBV2	CASSVSGPDTGELFF	TGTGCCAGCAGTGTAAGTGGGCCTGACACCGGGGAGCTGTTTTTT
NA	TRBJ1-2	NA	12	TRBV28	CASSLGGFGYTF	TGTGCCAGCAGTTTAGGGGGGTTTGGCTACACCTTC
NA	TRBJ2-7	TRBD2	19	TRBV7-2	CASSLREALAGEYRYEQYF	TGTGCCAGCAGCTTACGGGAAGCGCTAGCGGGAGAATATCGGTACGAGCAGTACTTC
NA	TRBJ1-2	NA	13	TRBV2	CASSVGTNYGYTF	TGTGCCAGCAGTGTAGGGACAAACTATGGCTACACCTTC
NA	TRBJ2-7	TRBD2	14	TRBV7-6	CASSSTSGGYEQYF	TGTGCCAGCAGCTCGACTAGCGGGGGCTACGAGCAGTACTTC
NA	TRBJ2-2	TRBD1	15	TRBV25-1	CASSETGDLTGELFF	TGTGCCAGCAGTGAAACAGGGGACCTCACCGGGGAGCTGTTTTTT
once	TRBJ1-6	TRBD1	19	TRBV15	CATSREPGGVRGSNSPLHF	TGTGCCACCAGCAGAGAGCCAGGGGGCGTCAGGGGATCTAATTCACCCCTCCACTTT
once	TRBJ1-4	TRBD1	15	TRBV6-5	CASSQGFTTNEKLFF	TGTGCCAGTTCACAGGGGTTTACGACTAATGAAAAACTGTTTTTT
NA	TRBJ2-1	NA	20	TRBV28	CASSAIGGFEALRSYNEQFF	TGTGCCAGCAGTGCGATAGGGGGTTTTGAAGCGCTACGCTCCTACAATGAGCAGTTCTTC
NA	TRBJ1-2	NA	15	TRBV4-3	CASSQEYEESYGYTF	TGCGCCAGCAGCCAAGAATACGAGGAAAGCTATGGCTACACCTTC
once	TRBJ2-7	NA	15	TRBV7-9	CASSFGREEIGEQYF	TGTGCCAGCAGCTTTGGCAGGGAGGAGATAGGCGAGCAGTACTTC
NA	TRBJ1-2	NA	14	TRBV29-1	CSVDSRGRNYGYTF	TGCAGCGTTGATTCCCGTGGCAGAAACTATGGCTACACCTTC
NA	TRBJ2-3	TRBD2	15	TRBV5-4	CASNTGTRETDTQYF	TGTGCCAGCAACACCGGGACTAGGGAGACAGATACGCAGTATTTT
NA	TRBJ1-3	TRBD1	16	TRBV7-9	CASSPTNTGARNTIYF	TGTGCCAGCAGCCCAACCAACACAGGGGCACGAAACACCATATATTTT
once	TRBJ1-5	NA	13	TRBV6-4	CASSDYPDQPQHF	TGTGCCAGCAGTGACTATCCAGATCAGCCCCAGCATTTT
few	TRBJ2-1	TRBD2	23	TRBV4-2	CASSRTKRGLAGGPGHWNNEQFF	TGTGCCAGCAGCCGAACTAAACGGGGACTAGCGGGAGGGCCGGGCCACTGGAACAATGAGCAGTTCTTC
few	TRBJ2-7	NA	15	TRBV4-3	CASSQDDSLSYEQYF	TGCGCCAGCAGCCAAGACGACAGCCTCTCCTACGAGCAGTACTTC
NA	TRBJ1-3	NA	15	TRBV18	CASSPQVISGNTIYF	TGTGCCAGCTCACCGCAGGTTATCTCTGGAAACACCATATATTTT
NA	TRBJ2-1	TRBD1	13	TRBV19	CASSTTGGYEQFF	TGTGCCAGTAGTACAACAGGGGGATATGAGCAGTTCTTC
few	TRBJ2-3	TRBD1	14	TRBV29-1	CSVPRQGASDTQYF	TGCAGCGTTCCCAGACAGGGGGCTTCGGATACGCAGTATTTT
NA	TRBJ1-1	NA	17	TRBV7-2	CASSPGGSGGTNTEAFF	TGTGCCAGCAGCCCCGGGGGGTCGGGGGGCACGAACACTGAAGCTTTCTTT
NA	TRBJ2-6	TRBD1	18	TRBV9	CASSVAVTGGSGANVLTF	TGTGCCAGCAGCGTAGCGGTCACAGGGGGTTCTGGGGCCAACGTCCTGACTTTC
NA	TRBJ1-5	NA	14	TRBV4-1	CASSQDSSNQPQHF	TGCGCCAGCAGCCAAGACAGTAGCAATCAGCCCCAGCATTTT
NA	TRBJ2-5	TRBD2	16	TRBV9	CASSVVSSGGGETQYF	TGTGCCAGCAGCGTAGTTTCTAGCGGGGGAGGAGAGACCCAGTACTTC
NA	TRBJ2-7	NA	13	TRBV27	CASSLRGPYEQYF	TGTGCCAGCAGTTTACGGGGTCCCTACGAGCAGTACTTC
NA	TRBJ1-2	TRBD1	15	TRBV19	CASSIGAGQHYGYTF	TGTGCCAGTAGTATCGGTGCGGGACAGCACTATGGCTACACCTTC
NA	TRBJ2-3	NA	14	TRBV19	CASSIGQHTDTQYF	TGTGCCAGTAGTATTGGACAGCACACAGATACGCAGTATTTT
NA	TRBJ2-7	NA	13	TRBV6-5	CASSRQRSYEQYF	TGTGCCAGCAGCCGTCAGCGTTCCTACGAGCAGTACTTC
NA	TRBJ1-6	NA	16	TRBV10-2	CASTDDGQTVDSPLHF	TGCGCCAGCACTGATGATGGACAGACCGTTGATTCACCCCTCCACTTT